One sample yielded the 9 T cell receptor beta chains listed below, sequenced in a study of blood T cell repertoires in COVID-19. Clones were sequenced by immunoSEQ multiplex PCR, and TCRdb holds only the in-frame ones, with some missing. In the table there are roughly 60,000 clones, 85% of which are singletons. Sequences were obtained from peripheral blood. These receptors were taken from a human donor in a cohort sampled during active COVID-19.

J is TRBJ2-1 and V is TRBV6-1; 7 positions agree with TRBD2. Per the germline V gene, CDR1 is MNHNS and CDR2 is SASEGT. V gave up 0 bases and J gave up 14 bases; unmatched junction bases: 1. This CDR3 has 11 residues. CDR3 region: CASSEAGGEFF. CDR3 in DNA: TGTGCCAGCAGTGAAGCGGGGGGGGAGTTCTTC.

The V call is TRBV19, the J call TRBJ1-2; D gene unclear. The germline CDR1 and CDR2 sequences are LNHDA and SQIVND (reference sequence). Trimming pared 3 bases from V and 4 bases from J, leaving 12 bases between. CDR3 size: 14 residues. DNA for the CDR3: TGTGCCAGTAGTATGTCCGGGAGCGGCTATGGCTACACCTTC. This codes for CASSMSGSGYGYTF.

In its sample, this clone was seen once. The chain uses TRBV10-3 and TRBJ2-5; D is possibly TRBD1 (7 bases). CDR3 length: 13 residues. With 3 bases removed from V and 5 bases from J, the gap between germline ends came to 10 bases. CDR1 and CDR2 (germline): ENHRY, SYGVKD. The CDR3 loop reads CAISEPGGETQYF. The CDR3 nucleotides are TGTGCCATCAGTGAACCAGGGGGGGAGACCCAGTACTTC.

DNA for the CDR3: TGTGCCACCAGCACCGGGACAGGGGTTAATGAAAAACTGTTTTTT. Residues: CATSTGTGVNEKLFF. The chain combines TRBV15 with TRBJ1-4, with TRBD1 matching over 10 bases. The CDR3 covers 15 residues. Germline lookup yields CDR1 LNHNV and CDR2 YYDKDF (reference sequence). Trimming at V came to 4 bases and at J to 4 bases, leaving 3 bases not matched to a gene.

The chain joins TRBV19 to TRBJ2-2; D perhaps matches TRBD2 (5 bases). V was trimmed by 7 bases and J by 4 bases, leaving 7 bases between them. Germline CDR1 and CDR2: LNHDA and SQIVND (reference sequence). The CDR3 has 12 amino acids. CDR3 sequence: CASNEGTGELFF. CDR3 bases: TGTGCCAGTAACGAGGGCACCGGGGAGCTGTTTTTT. Full variable domain (remainder filled in from reference TRBV19 and TRBJ2-2): DGGITQSPKYLFRKEGQNVTLSCEQNLNHDAMYWYRQDPGQGLRLIYYSQIVNDFQKGDIAEGYSVSREKKESFPLTVTSAQKNPTAFYLCASNEGTGELFFGEGSRLTVL.

V gene TRBV6-6 combines with J gene TRBJ2-1; 11 nucleotides match TRBD2. The length of the CDR3 is 18 residues. Germline CDR1 reads MNHNY; CDR2 reads SVGAGI (reference sequence). J lost 1 base, V lost 6 bases, and 11 bases had no gene match. In DNA form, the CDR3 reads TGTGCCAGCAGCCGACCTATAACTAGCGGGGGATCCTACAATGAGCAGTTCTTC. Its protein is CASSRPITSGGSYNEQFF.

This chain connects TRBV27 to TRBJ2-1; 7 bases map to TRBD2. CDR1 MNHEY and CDR2 SMNVEV come from the germline V gene (reference sequence). With V trimmed by 1 base and J by 7 bases, 10 bases remained unmatched. This CDR3 is 16 amino acids long. CDR3 residues: CASSLLGGYLGNEQFF. CDR3 DNA sequence: TGTGCCAGCAGTTTATTGGGGGGGTACCTCGGGAATGAGCAGTTCTTC.

The chain links TRBV7-3 to TRBJ2-3, with D possibly matching TRBD1 (6 bases). This CDR3 has 15 residues. CDR1 is SGHTA and CDR2 is FQGTGA in the germline V gene. The V and J ends lost 5 bases and 4 bases respectively, with 16 bases between them. CDR3 DNA: TGTGCCAGCAGCCCCATGGGGACATACGCAGATACGCAGTATTTT. It encodes CASSPMGTYADTQYF.

The J gene is TRBJ2-1, the V gene TRBV6-5; TRBD2 matches at 10 bases. Germline V lookup: CDR1 MNHEY, CDR2 SVGAGI. The CDR3 runs 15 residues. The trim removed 11 bases at V and 8 bases at J, leaving 15 bases unmatched. For the CDR3, the DNA is TGTGCCGTCCGGTCCGGACTAGCGGCTGGAGATGAGCAGTTCTTC. Encoded protein: CAVRSGLAAGDEQFF.